The clone carrying this TCR beta chain has just a few counts. Its antigen is unknown. TCRdb passed the 5' RACE reads through MiXCR, listing each CDR3 protein once. The data show hundreds of thousands of distinct CDR3 sequences, roughly 13% seen once. This CDR3 has 13 amino acids. V lost 3 bases and J lost 3, with 6 bases in between. Germline V gene lookup returns CDR1 MNHNS and CDR2 SASEGT. This sample is drawn from a study of T-cell memory formation after mild COVID-19. Whole-study results and caveats: CD4/CD8 balance held among clones contracting day 15 to 85, and later expanders leaned CD4+.

The rearrangement joins TRBV6-1 to TRBJ1-5; D uncertain. The sequenced sample consisted of PBMCs or a T cell subset sorted from them (not recorded which). The receptor's source is a man aged 18 to 29 who had mild COVID-19 (a few samples of this study predate the infection). Cell type and time point are not known. CDR3 sequence reads: CASSEENNQPQHF. CDR3 nucleotides: TGTGCCAGCAGTGAGGAGAACAATCAGCCCCAGCATTTT.